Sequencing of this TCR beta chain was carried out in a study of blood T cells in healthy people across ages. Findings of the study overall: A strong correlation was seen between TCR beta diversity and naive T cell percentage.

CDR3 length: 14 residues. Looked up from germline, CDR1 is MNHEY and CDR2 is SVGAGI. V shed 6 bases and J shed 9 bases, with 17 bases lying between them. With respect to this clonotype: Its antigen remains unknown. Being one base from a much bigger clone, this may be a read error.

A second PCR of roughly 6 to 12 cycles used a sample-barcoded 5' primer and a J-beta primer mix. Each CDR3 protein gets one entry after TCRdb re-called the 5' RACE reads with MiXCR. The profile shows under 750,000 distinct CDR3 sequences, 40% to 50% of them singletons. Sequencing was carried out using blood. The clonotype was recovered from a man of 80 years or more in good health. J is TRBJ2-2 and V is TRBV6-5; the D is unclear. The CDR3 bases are TGTGCCAGCAGCTTGATCGTGATTGGCAGGGAGCTGTTTTTT. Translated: CASSLIVIGRELFF.